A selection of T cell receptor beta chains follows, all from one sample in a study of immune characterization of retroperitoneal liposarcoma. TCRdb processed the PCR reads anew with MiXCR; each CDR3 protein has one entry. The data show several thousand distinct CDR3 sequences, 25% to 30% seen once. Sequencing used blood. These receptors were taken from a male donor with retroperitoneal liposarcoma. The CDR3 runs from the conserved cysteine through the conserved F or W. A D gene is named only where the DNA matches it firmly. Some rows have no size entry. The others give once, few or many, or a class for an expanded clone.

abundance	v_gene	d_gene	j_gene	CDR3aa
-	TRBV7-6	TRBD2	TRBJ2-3	CASSSGLAPDTQYF
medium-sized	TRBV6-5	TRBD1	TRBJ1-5	CASSYSDRNNQPQHF
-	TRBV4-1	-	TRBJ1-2	CASSQGAGESYGYTF
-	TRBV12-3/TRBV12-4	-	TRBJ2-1	CASTSPDQIGEQFF
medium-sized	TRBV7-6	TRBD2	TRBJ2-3	CASSLAGGTSGTDTQYF
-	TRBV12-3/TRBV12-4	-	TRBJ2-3	CASRHLSDTQYF
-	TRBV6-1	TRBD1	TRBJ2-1	CASVTGTGAYNEQFF
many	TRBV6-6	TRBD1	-	CASSYSWTGAYEQYF
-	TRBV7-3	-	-	CASSLSVYNEQYF
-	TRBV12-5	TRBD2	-	CASGAGLAGIETQYF
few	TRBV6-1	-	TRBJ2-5	CASSAHRETQYF
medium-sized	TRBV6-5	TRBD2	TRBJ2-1	CASSLGTSGAYNEQFF
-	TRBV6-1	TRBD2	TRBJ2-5	CASIPGLAEETQYF
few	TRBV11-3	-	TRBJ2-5	CASSSPGWGETQYF
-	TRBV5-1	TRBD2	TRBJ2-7	CASSTSGRNRYEQYF
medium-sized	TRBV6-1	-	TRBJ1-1	CASSQVAEAFF
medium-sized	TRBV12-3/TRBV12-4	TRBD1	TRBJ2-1	CASSRDRRYNEQFF
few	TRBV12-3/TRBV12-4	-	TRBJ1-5	CASSDGQPQHF
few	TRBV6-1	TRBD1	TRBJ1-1	CASSTQAGGTEAFF
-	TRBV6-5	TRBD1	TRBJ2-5	CASRPDRDSYNEQYF
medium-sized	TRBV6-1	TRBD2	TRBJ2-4	CARMLLAVAKNIQYF
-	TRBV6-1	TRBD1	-	CASSDRQGTYEQYF
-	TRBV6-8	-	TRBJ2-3	CASSYGAEGTDTQYF
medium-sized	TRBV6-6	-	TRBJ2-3	CASSYSRGDTQYF
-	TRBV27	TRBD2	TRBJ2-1	CASSTGLAGRYNEQFF
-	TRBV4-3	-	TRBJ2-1	CASSQDGVGAGMENEQFF
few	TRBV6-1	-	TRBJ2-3	CASSALTDTQYF
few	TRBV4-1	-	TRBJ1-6	CASSQRDMGTSSYNSPLHF
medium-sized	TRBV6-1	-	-	CASTWGGPYEQYF
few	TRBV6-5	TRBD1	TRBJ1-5	CASSRRGTGTDQPQHF
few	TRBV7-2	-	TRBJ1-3	CASSLSRALGNTIYF
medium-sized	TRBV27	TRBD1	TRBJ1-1	CASSWTGTNTEAFF
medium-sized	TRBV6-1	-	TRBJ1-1	CASSWGLNTEAFF
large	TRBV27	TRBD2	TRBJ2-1	CASSLGLASGSTYNEQFF
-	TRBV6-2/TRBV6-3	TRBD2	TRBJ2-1	CASSKKKRTSGRGNEQFF
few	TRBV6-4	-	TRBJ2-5	CASSDSGKNRGFPSGQETQYF
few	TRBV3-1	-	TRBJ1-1	CASSPWLYDLGAGTEAFF
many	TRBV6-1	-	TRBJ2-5	CASSPGTRRETQYF
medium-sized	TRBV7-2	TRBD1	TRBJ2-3	CASSLVRPAGGYADTQYF
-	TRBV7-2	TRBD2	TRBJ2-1	CASSPRGLAWQLF
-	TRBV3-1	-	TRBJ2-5	CASSQEVQMETQYF
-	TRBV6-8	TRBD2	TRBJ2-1	CASIRAGVNEQFF
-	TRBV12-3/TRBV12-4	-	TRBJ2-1	CASSLAGGSYNEQFF
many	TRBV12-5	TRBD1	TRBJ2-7	CASLRTGSISYEQYF
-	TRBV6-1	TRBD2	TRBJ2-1	CASRLAESSYNEQFF
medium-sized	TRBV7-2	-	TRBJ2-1	CASSLDRQRVFEQFF
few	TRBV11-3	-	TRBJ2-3	CASAEAAGDTQYF
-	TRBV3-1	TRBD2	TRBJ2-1	CASSHQTGGLYNEQFF
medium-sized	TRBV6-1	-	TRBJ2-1	CASTVGSLAASYNEQFF
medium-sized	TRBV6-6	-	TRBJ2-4	CASSLGGLAKNIQYF
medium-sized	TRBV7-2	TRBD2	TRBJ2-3	CASSSSGRAGDTQYF
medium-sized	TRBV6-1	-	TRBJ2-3	CASKNGGRGSTDTQYF
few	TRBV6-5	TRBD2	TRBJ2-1	CASKSGGAGVYNEQFF
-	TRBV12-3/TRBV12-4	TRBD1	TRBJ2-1	CASKGRAPTGTGPNNEQFF
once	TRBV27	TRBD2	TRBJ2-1	CASSPLAGGHNEQFF
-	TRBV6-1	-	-	CASSETPAQEGEQYF
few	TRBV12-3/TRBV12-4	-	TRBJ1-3	CASSPIRGGGSGNTIYF
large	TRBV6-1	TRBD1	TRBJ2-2	CASRKGQAVTGELFF